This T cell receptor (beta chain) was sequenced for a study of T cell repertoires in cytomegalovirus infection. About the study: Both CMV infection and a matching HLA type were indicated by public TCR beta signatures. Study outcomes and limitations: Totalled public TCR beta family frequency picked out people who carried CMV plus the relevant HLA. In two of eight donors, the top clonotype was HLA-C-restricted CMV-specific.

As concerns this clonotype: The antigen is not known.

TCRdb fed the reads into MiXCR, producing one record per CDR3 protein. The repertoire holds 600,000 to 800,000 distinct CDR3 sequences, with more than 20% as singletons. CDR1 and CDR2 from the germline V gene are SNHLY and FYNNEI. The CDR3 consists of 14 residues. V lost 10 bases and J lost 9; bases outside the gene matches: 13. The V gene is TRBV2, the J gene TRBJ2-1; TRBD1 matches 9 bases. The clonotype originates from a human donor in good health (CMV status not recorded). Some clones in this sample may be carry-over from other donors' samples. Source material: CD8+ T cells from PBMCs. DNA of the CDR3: TGTGCCATCCCCTCCGGGACAGGGTTCGGTGAGCAGTTCTTC. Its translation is CAIPSGTGFGEQFF.